This T cell receptor beta chain was profiled in a study of Ad26.COV2.S vaccination and SARS-CoV-2 variants. After removal of 0 bases from V and 4 bases from J, the junction contained 2 bases not matched to a gene. The CDR3 is made up of 14 amino acids. The germline gives CDR1 SGDLS, CDR2 YYNGEE. Treatment described: roughly 18 received Ad26.COV2.S at low or high dose, single or two shots; 5 received placebo; per-sample allocation not given. The samples were gathered on day 63 after the first injection of vaccine or placebo. Adults aged 18-55 years in Boston included the donor. Produced via immunoSEQ multiplex PCR; TCRdb's table is partial and in-frame only. The sample lists some 460,000 clones, 89% seen once, with 1.5% to 2% in the top ten.

The sequenced sample was peripheral blood, obtained in a trial of Ad26.COV2.S vaccine versus placebo. The chain couples TRBV9 to TRBJ1-2; 8 bases align to TRBD1. This sequence was found in a person between 18 and 65 years old who received the Ad26.COV2.S COVID-19 vaccine or a placebo. This CDR3 reads CASSVAGGGYGYTF. CDR3 bases: TGTGCCAGCAGCGTAGCAGGGGGCGGCTATGGCTACACCTTC.